These 9 T cell receptor beta chains came from one sample sequenced in a study of chemoradiotherapy in HPV16-positive cancers. TCRdb's copy holds only in-frame clones and misses some; the assay was immunoSEQ multiplex PCR. The sample gives thousands of clones, 85% to 95% of which show up once; roughly 2.3% is in the top ten. The sample here was blood, taken from a patient who underwent chemoradiotherapy. These receptors came from a human donor with HPV-associated anogenital cancer.

The chain recombines TRBV7-2 with TRBJ2-6; D is unresolved. With 3 bases removed from V and 0 bases from J, the gap between germline ends came to 15 bases. The CDR3 covers 18 residues. Germline V gene sequence: CDR1 SGHTA, CDR2 FQGNSA. CDR3 protein: CASSFPNRPSSGANVLTF. The DNA for the CDR3 is TGTGCCAGCAGCTTCCCCAATAGACCGAGCTCTGGGGCCAACGTCCTGACTTTC.

This clone has just one count. V is TRBV6-1 and J is TRBJ2-7; possible D gene TRBD1, 5 bases. The CDR3 spans 14 residues. The V end lost 2 bases, the J end lost 7 bases, and 15 bases lay between the germline ends. Germline CDR1 and CDR2: MNHNS and SASEGT. The CDR3 bases are TGTGCCAGCAGTGAACGGGCAGGGAATATGGAGCAGTACTTC. Protein: CASSERAGNMEQYF.

V usage is TRBV9 and J usage is TRBJ1-6, with D hard to call. CDR3 size: 16 residues. CDR1 is SGDLS and CDR2 is YYNGEE in the germline V gene. V gave up 0 bases and J gave up 8 bases, with 15 bases separating them. Here the CDR3 reads CASSVGVTETDSPLHF. In DNA form, the CDR3 reads TGTGCCAGCAGCGTAGGAGTTACGGAAACGGATTCACCCCTCCACTTT.

CDR3 DNA sequence: TGCGCCAGCAGCTTGGAGGGGTCCAGGGTGTCTGGGGGCTACACCTTC. The encoded protein is CASSLEGSRVSGGYTF. V and J are TRBV5-1 and TRBJ1-2; the D gene is possibly TRBD1 (5 bases). The CDR3 sequence is 16 residues long. Trimming stripped 0 bases from V and 8 bases from J, with 20 bases between. CDR1 is SGHRS, CDR2 YFSETQ, per germline.

The rearrangement links TRBV7-8 to TRBJ1-1, with D hard to call. The germline V gene encodes CDR1 SGHVS and CDR2 FQNEAQ. V shed 2 bases and J shed 3 bases, with 10 bases lying between them. The CDR3 has 14 residues. CDR3 nucleotides: TGTGCCAGCAGCTTATTGGTATCGGACACTGAAGCTTTCTTT. It is translated as CASSLLVSDTEAFF.

CDR3 DNA sequence: TGTGCCAGCAGCGCGAAGGGGGGCCGGAATGAGCAGTTCTTC. As protein: CASSAKGGRNEQFF. The V gene is TRBV5-4, the J gene TRBJ2-1; D is tentatively TRBD1 or TRBD2 (6 bases each). Germline lookup yields CDR1 SGHNT and CDR2 YYREEE (reference sequence). Trimming pared 4 bases from V and 7 bases from J, leaving 15 bases between. The CDR3 consists of 14 residues. Together with reference TRBV5-4 and TRBJ2-1, the CDR3 gives the full variable domain: ETGVTQSPTHLIKTRGQQVTLRCSSQSGHNTVSWYQQALGQGPQFIFQYYREEENGRGNFPPRFSGLQFPNYSSELNVNALELDDSALYLCASSAKGGRNEQFFGPGTRLTVL.

V gene TRBV29-1 combines with J gene TRBJ1-4; 10 positions agree with TRBD1. Germline CDR1 SQVTM, CDR2 ANQGSEA. The CDR3 covers 14 residues. Losses at the gene ends were 5 bases for V and 8 bases for J; bases not matched to a gene: 8. Here the CDR3 reads CSVSGTGAREKLFF. As DNA, the CDR3 is TGCAGCGTTTCCGGGACAGGGGCGCGGGAAAAACTGTTTTTT.

The chain links TRBV29-1 to TRBJ1-3; D is undetermined. CDR1 and CDR2 from the germline V gene are SQVTM and ANQGSEA. V was shortened by 3 bases and J by 10 bases, with 13 bases between the two germline ends. CDR3 length: 12 residues. The CDR3 loop is CSVEGLGRTIYF. The CDR3 nucleotides are TGCAGCGTTGAGGGGTTGGGGAGAACCATATATTTT.

V and J are TRBV13 and TRBJ2-3, with D perhaps matching TRBD2 (5 bases). The CDR3 runs to 15 residues. Deletions cut 0 bases from V and 5 bases from J, with 12 bases between. Germline loops: CDR1 PRHDT, CDR2 FYEKMQ (reference sequence). CDR3 sequence (DNA): TGTGCCAGCAGCTTAGGAGTGAGGGCCATAGATACGCAGTATTTT. This codes for CASSLGVRAIDTQYF.